This T cell receptor (beta chain) emerged from a study of shared clonotypes between healthy human individuals. Across the whole study: Three CD4 naive, three CD4 memory, two CD8 naive and one CD8 memory plate were used per donor.

The germline V gene encodes CDR1 MNHEY and CDR2 SMNVEV (reference sequence). The CDR3 contains 15 residues. V lost 8 bases and J lost 3, with 20 bases in between. Clones were read by immunoSEQ multiplex PCR, and TCRdb kept only the in-frame ones, dropping some. Of millions of clones listed, 90% to 95% were seen once; the top ten hold 0.11% to 0.15%. This sequence was found in a man aged 18 to 29 in good health. The sample taken for sequencing was naive CD4+ T cells sorted from blood. Described subset: CD45RA+ positively selected. The chain carries TRBV27 and TRBJ2-7, with D possibly TRBD2 on 5 matching bases. CDR3 coding DNA: TGTGCCAGCGGAGTACTAGGCACAACTAGCTACGAGCAGTACTTC. It encodes CASGVLGTTSYEQYF.